These 21 T cell receptor beta chains were sequenced from one sample in a study of spatial heterogeneity in lung cancer. In TCRdb, the 5' RACE reads were re-called with MiXCR into one record per CDR3 protein. The sample lists 60,000 to 85,000 distinct CDR3 sequences, nearly 9% seen once, with 1.5% to 2% in the top ten. Indicated time point: blood at routine non-recurrence follow-up after resection. The input for sequencing was PBMCs, taken at follow-up. The receptors were gathered from a female donor with early-stage non-small cell lung cancer.

The chain couples TRBV7-2 to TRBJ2-1; 11 positions agree with TRBD2. The trim removed 4 bases at V and 5 bases at J, leaving 4 bases unmatched. The germline V gene has CDR1 SGHTA and CDR2 FQGNSA. CDR3 length equals 15 residues. CDR3 sequence: CASSSGLAGHNEQFF. The CDR3 DNA reads as TGTGCCAGCAGCTCCGGACTAGCGGGCCACAATGAGCAGTTCTTC.

This clonotype was detected many times. CDR3 nucleotides: TGTGCCAGCATAGTCTGGGGCATGAACACTGAAGCTTTCTTT. As protein: CASIVWGMNTEAFF. The V call is TRBV27, the J call TRBJ1-1, with D possibly being TRBD1 (5 bases). Germline V gene lookup returns CDR1 MNHEY and CDR2 SMNVEV (reference sequence). The CDR3 totals 14 residues. Trimming shortened V by 7 bases and J by 0 bases, and 12 bases separated the two germline ends.

The chain recombines TRBV21-1 with TRBJ1-5; the table names TRBD1, a call not compared with the DNA. TRBV21-1 is a recognized pseudogene. This CDR3 comprises 15 residues. CDR3 bases: TGTGCCAGCAGCAAAACAGGGGTTAGCAATCAGCCCCAGCATTTT. Its translation is CASSKTGVSNQPQHF.

The chain employs TRBV20-1 and TRBJ2-1, with D possibly matching TRBD2 (5 bases). Per the germline V gene, CDR1 is DFQATT and CDR2 is SNEGSKA (reference sequence). V was cut by 0 bases and J by 4 bases, with 19 bases left in between. This CDR3 has 17 amino acids. This chain's CDR3 is CSARDLGTPGVYNEQFF. CDR3 DNA: TGCAGTGCTAGAGATCTCGGTACCCCCGGGGTTTACAATGAGCAGTTCTTC.

This clonotype was observed many times. The chain joins TRBV7-2 to TRBJ2-3; D might be TRBD2 (6 bases). The germline V gene has CDR1 SGHTA and CDR2 FQGNSA. Trimming pared 3 bases from V and 5 bases from J, leaving 9 bases between. This CDR3 spans 13 amino acids. The CDR3 region is CASSFTGEDTQYF. CDR3 DNA: TGTGCCAGCAGCTTTACGGGAGAAGATACGCAGTATTTT. Complete variable domain (other parts from reference TRBV7-2 and TRBJ2-3): GAGVSQSPSNKVTEKGKDVELRCDPISGHTALYWYRQSLGQGLEFLIYFQGNSAPDKSGLPSDRFSAERTGGSVSTLTIQRTQQEDSAVYLCASSFTGEDTQYFGPGTRLTVL.

The genes are TRBV5-1 and TRBJ1-4; unclear D gene. V shed 2 bases and J shed 5 bases, with 7 bases lying between them. Germline V gene data show CDR1 as SGHRS and CDR2 as YFSETQ. The CDR3 is 13 amino acids. CDR3 residues: CASSFRENEKLFF. CDR3 nucleotide sequence: TGCGCCAGCAGCTTTCGCGAGAATGAAAAACTGTTTTTT.

This clonotype was counted many times. This sequence joins TRBV6-5 and TRBJ1-3; D gene unclear. The CDR3 contains 15 residues. V was cut by 0 bases and J by 0 bases, with 6 bases left in between. Germline CDR1 is MNHEY and CDR2 is SVGAGI. This CDR3 is CASSYSRFSGNTIYF. The CDR3 coding sequence is TGTGCCAGCAGTTACTCCCGGTTCTCTGGAAACACCATATATTTT.

This clonotype occurred many times. The CDR3 reads CASSSTGTTYEQYF. The CDR3 DNA reads as TGCGCCAGCAGCTCCACAGGGACCACTTACGAGCAGTACTTC. This rearrangement joins TRBV5-1 to TRBJ2-7; D perhaps matches TRBD1 (6 bases). CDR1 and CDR2 (germline): SGHRS, YFSETQ. V was pared by 3 bases and J by 4 bases, with 14 bases between. This CDR3 is 14 amino acids long. Supplemented by reference TRBV5-1 and TRBJ2-7, the full variable domain reads KAGVTQTPRYLIKTRGQQVTLSCSPISGHRSVSWYQQTPGQGLQFLFEYFSETQRNKGNFPGRFSGRQFSNSRSEMNVSTLELGDSALYLCASSSTGTTYEQYFGPGTRLTVT.

This clonotype was seen many times. The chain carries TRBV5-1 and TRBJ2-3; D perhaps matches TRBD2 (5 bases). Trimming took off 4 bases at V and 0 bases at J, with 12 bases between the two ends. The CDR3 sequence is 15 residues long. Germline loops: CDR1 SGHRS, CDR2 YFSETQ. This CDR3 is CASSPEPSSTDTQYF. The DNA for the CDR3 is TGCGCCAGCAGCCCGGAGCCTAGCAGCACAGATACGCAGTATTTT.

There are many counts of this clonotype. The gene calls are TRBV3-1 and TRBJ2-3; D gene ambiguous. The germline gives CDR1 LGHDT, CDR2 YNNKEL (reference sequence). V was cut by 4 bases and J by 0 bases, with 11 bases left in between. This CDR3 is 15 amino acids long. In DNA form, the CDR3 reads TGTGCCAGCAGCCGAGACTGGGCTAGCACAGATACGCAGTATTTT. It yields the protein CASSRDWASTDTQYF.

This clonotype was seen at least ten times. The chain recombines TRBV5-1 with TRBJ2-1; weak D call: TRBD2 (6 bases). The CDR3 has 14 residues. V gave up 6 bases and J gave up 5 bases, with 15 bases separating them. Germline assignment: CDR1 SGHRS and CDR2 YFSETQ. CDR3 loop: CASNHGDSDNEQFF. CDR3 sequence (DNA): TGCGCCAGCAACCACGGGGACTCTGACAATGAGCAGTTCTTC.

This clonotype showed up many times. This chain joins TRBV6-9 and TRBJ2-4; D might be TRBD1 (6 bases). The V gene lost 6 bases and the J gene lost 3 bases, with 21 bases spanning the gap. The CDR3 length is 17 residues. In germline, CDR1 is MNHGY, CDR2 SVAAGI. The CDR3 DNA reads as TGTGCCAGCAGATACCCAAGGAGAGGGGGTGGCAAAAACATTCAGTACTTC. It codes for CASRYPRRGGGKNIQYF.

This clonotype was seen at least ten times. CDR3 sequence (DNA): TGCAGCGTGACCCCCCCCGAAGCTTTCTTT. It encodes CSVTPPEAFF. This chain uses TRBV29-1 with TRBJ1-1; D call uncertain. Germline V lookup: CDR1 SQVTM, CDR2 ANQGSEA. CDR3 length equals 10 residues. V was clipped by 6 bases and J by 8 bases, with 10 bases between them.

This clonotype was found many times. The genes are TRBV5-4 and TRBJ1-6; TRBD1 is a possible D gene (5 bases). CDR3 length: 14 residues. Looked up from germline, CDR1 is SGHNT and CDR2 is YYREEE (reference sequence). V was pared by 4 bases and J by 7 bases, with 12 bases between. The CDR3 here is CASSAGALNSPLHF. Written as DNA, the CDR3 is TGTGCCAGCAGCGCCGGGGCCTTGAATTCACCCCTCCACTTT.

This clonotype showed up many times. This rearrangement joins TRBV4-1 to TRBJ2-2, with D possibly TRBD2 on 6 matching bases. The CDR3 is 16 amino acids. In germline, CDR1 is MGHRA, CDR2 YSYEKL. V dropped 1 base and J dropped 5 bases, with 14 bases sitting between them. Here the CDR3 DNA reads TGCGCCAGCAGCCAAGGGTATGGGGGGACGACCGGGGAGCTGTTTTTT. It encodes CASSQGYGGTTGELFF.

This clonotype was seen repeatedly, ten times or more. The chain is built from TRBV24-1 and TRBJ2-5, with D unclear. Germline loops: CDR1 KGHDR, CDR2 SFDVKD. There are 11 residues in the CDR3. The ends were cut back, 7 bases at V and 4 bases at J, with 6 bases in the middle. The CDR3 sequence: CATRLGETQYF. The CDR3 nucleotides are TGTGCCACCAGGCTAGGAGAGACCCAGTACTTC.

This clonotype was seen only a few times. This chain uses TRBV7-8 with TRBJ2-5, with a tentative D call TRBD2 (7 bases). This CDR3 is built from 15 residues. The germline V and J ends were trimmed by 4 bases and 7 bases, with 19 bases remaining between them. The germline CDR1 and CDR2 sequences are SGHVS and FQNEAQ. The CDR3 sequence is CASSSYPTGGGTQYF. In nucleotides, the CDR3 is TGTGCCAGCAGCTCCTACCCGACAGGCGGGGGGACCCAGTACTTC.

This clonotype was seen many times. The rearrangement links TRBV10-3 to TRBJ1-5; tentative D call: TRBD1 (6 bases). Germline CDR1 and CDR2: ENHRY and SYGVKD. The CDR3 loop spans 17 amino acids. With 4 bases removed from V and 0 bases from J, the gap between germline ends came to 16 bases. CDR3 DNA: TGTGCCATCAGTGCGGGTCGGACAGCGGGTAGCAATCAGCCCCAGCATTTT. Protein: CAISAGRTAGSNQPQHF.

This clonotype was recorded at least ten times. The J gene is TRBJ2-5, the V gene TRBV5-1, with D possibly matching TRBD1 (6 bases). The germline gives CDR1 SGHRS, CDR2 YFSETQ. The CDR3 sequence is 16 residues long. The germline V and J ends were trimmed by 3 bases and 4 bases, with 19 bases remaining between them. The CDR3 sequence: CASSSMDTRRGETQYF. In DNA, the CDR3 is TGCGCCAGCAGCTCCATGGATACCCGCAGGGGAGAGACCCAGTACTTC.

In this sample, this clonotype turned up many times. CDR3 nucleotides: TGTGCCTGGAGCGGTATGAGGGCCGGGGAGCTGTTTTTT. It is translated as CAWSGMRAGELFF. This chain joins TRBV30 and TRBJ2-2; possibly TRBD2 for D (5 bases). The V gene lost 3 bases and the J gene lost 6 bases, with 11 bases spanning the gap. Germline values: CDR1 GTSNPN, CDR2 SVGIG (reference sequence). The CDR3 is 13 residues long. Full variable domain (remainder filled in from reference TRBV30 and TRBJ2-2): SQTIHQWPATLVQPVGSPLSLECTVEGTSNPNLYWYRQAAGRGLQLLFYSVGIGQISSEVPQNLSASRPQDRQFILSSKKLLLSDSGFYLCAWSGMRAGELFFGEGSRLTVL.

This clonotype was detected ten times or more. J is TRBJ1-5 and V is TRBV6-6, with a possible D match to TRBD1 (6 bases). Per the germline V gene, CDR1 is MNHNY and CDR2 is SVGAGI (reference sequence). The CDR3 runs 14 residues. V was cut by 6 bases and J by 7 bases, with 16 bases left in between. CDR3 region: CASRTTGLGQPQHF. The DNA for the CDR3 is TGTGCCAGCAGAACCACAGGGTTGGGGCAGCCCCAGCATTTT.